In this sample, the clone carrying this T cell receptor beta chain turned up a few times. Its antigen is currently unknown. Amplification targeted TCR beta CDR3 regions from RNA transcripts. A set of HTBI primers served as the primers for a first-round RT-PCR of the TCR CDR3. TCRdb ran MiXCR on the multiplex PCR reads and lists one entry per CDR3 protein. Among 650,000 to 750,000 distinct CDR3 sequences listed, approximately 15% were seen once. Germline assignment: CDR1 SEHNR and CDR2 FQNEAQ (reference sequence). The CDR3 consists of 13 residues. Trimming took 2 bases from V and 5 from J, leaving 9 bases between them. Among the patients, aged 18 to 65, hyperthyroidism was newly diagnosed and had lasted under 2 months. These data come from a study of T cells in Graves' hyperthyroidism and ophthalmopathy. Study-level background: Peripheral blood samples were taken at initial diagnosis, prior to any treatment. Whole-study findings and limits: Model output signaled ophthalmopathy a median approximately six months ahead of onset. Most clonotypes expanded in thyroid above 0.001 were likewise present in blood.

This clonotype originated in a woman aged 18-29 years with Graves' hyperthyroidism. The rearrangement links TRBV7-9 to TRBJ2-5; the D is unclear. The sequencing sample was made of blood. For the CDR3, the DNA is TGTGCCAGCAGCTTATGGCCGAGGGAGACCCAGTACTTC. This codes for CASSLWPRETQYF.